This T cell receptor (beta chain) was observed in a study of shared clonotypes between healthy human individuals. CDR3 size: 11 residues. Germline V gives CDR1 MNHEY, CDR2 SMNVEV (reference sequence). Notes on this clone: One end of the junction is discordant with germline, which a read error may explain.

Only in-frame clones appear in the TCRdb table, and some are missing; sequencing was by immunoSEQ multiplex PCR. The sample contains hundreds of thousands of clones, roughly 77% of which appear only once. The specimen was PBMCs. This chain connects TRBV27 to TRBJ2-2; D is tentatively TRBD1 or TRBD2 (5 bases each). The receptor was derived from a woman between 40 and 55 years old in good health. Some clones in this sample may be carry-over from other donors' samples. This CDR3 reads CASIGHRGAVF. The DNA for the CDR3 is TGTGCCAGCATCGGACACCGGGGAGCTGTTTTT.